The next 14 T cell receptor beta chains were all read from a single sample in a study of radiotherapy plus CTLA-4 blockade in lung cancer. Here immunoSEQ multiplex PCR was the method, and the copy in TCRdb shows in-frame clones only, minus some. Among 95,000 to 150,000 clones listed, about 87% were seen once. The starting material was peripheral blood, obtained from a patient treated with radiotherapy plus ipilimumab. The receptors here all came from a human donor with non-small cell lung cancer that progressed on radiotherapy plus ipilimumab.

V gene TRBV5-1 combines with J gene TRBJ2-2, with D uncertain. This CDR3 region has 14 residues. Trimming pared 4 bases from V and 2 bases from J, leaving 9 bases between. Germline CDR1 reads SGHRS; CDR2 reads YFSETQ. The chain's CDR3 is CASSPGPNTGELFF. The DNA for the CDR3 is TGCGCCAGCAGCCCGGGTCCTAACACCGGGGAGCTGTTTTTT. The full variable domain, in which reference TRBV5-1 and TRBJ2-2 provide the parts outside the CDR3, is KAGVTQTPRYLIKTRGQQVTLSCSPISGHRSVSWYQQTPGQGLQFLFEYFSETQRNKGNFPGRFSGRQFSNSRSEMNVSTLELGDSALYLCASSPGPNTGELFFGEGSRLTVL.

V and J are TRBV6-5 and TRBJ1-5; perhaps TRBD1 as D (6 bases). With 5 bases removed from V and 5 bases from J, the gap between germline ends came to 10 bases. Germline CDR1 MNHEY, CDR2 SVGAGI. CDR3 length: 13 residues. CDR3 amino acids: CASSPDRYQPQHF. The CDR3 bases are TGTGCCAGCAGTCCGGACAGATATCAGCCCCAGCATTTT.

V is TRBV27 and J is TRBJ1-5; maybe TRBD1 (6 bases). This CDR3 has 16 amino acids. CDR1 is MNHEY, CDR2 SMNVEV, per germline (reference sequence). The V and J ends lost 2 bases and 4 bases respectively, with 15 bases between them. For the CDR3, the DNA is TGTGCCAGCAGTTTAATAAACAGGGACGAGAATCAGCCCCAGCATTTT. Translation gives CASSLINRDENQPQHF.

The chain uses TRBV9 and TRBJ2-2, with TRBD1 matching 7 bases. Losses at the gene ends were 4 bases for V and 7 bases for J; bases not matched to a gene: 10. Germline values: CDR1 SGDLS, CDR2 YYNGEE. There are 15 residues in the CDR3. This CDR3 reads CASSSKDRAGGELFF. CDR3 nucleotides: TGTGCCAGCAGCTCCAAAGACAGGGCGGGCGGGGAGCTGTTTTTT.

The chain uses TRBV5-4 and TRBJ2-5, with D hard to call. This CDR3 region has 14 residues. V was trimmed by 0 bases and J by 1 base, leaving 7 bases between them. CDR1 is SGHNT and CDR2 is YYREEE in the germline V gene (reference sequence). Written as DNA, the CDR3 is TGTGCCAGCAGCTTGGAGAGCTTCCAAGAGACCCAGTACTTC. Amino acid sequence: CASSLESFQETQYF.

The V and J genes are TRBV27 and TRBJ2-1; 7 bases map to TRBD2. This CDR3 has 15 amino acids. CDR1 and CDR2 from the germline V gene are MNHEY and SMNVEV (reference sequence). With V trimmed by 2 bases and J by 8 bases, 9 bases remained unmatched. CDR3 bases: TGTGCCAGCAGTTTAGTGGCGGGAGTCGGGTATGAGCAGTTCTTC. It specifies CASSLVAGVGYEQFF.

The gene calls are TRBV19 and TRBJ2-2, with 7 positions matching TRBD1. The CDR3 runs to 15 residues. Germline CDR1 is LNHDA and CDR2 is SQIVND (reference sequence). With V trimmed by 2 bases and J by 5 bases, 5 bases remained unmatched. The CDR3 reads CASSITGDGTGELFF. In DNA form, the CDR3 reads TGTGCCAGTAGTATAACAGGGGACGGAACCGGGGAGCTGTTTTTT.

The chain links TRBV2 to TRBJ2-1; perhaps TRBD2 as D (6 bases). V dropped 1 base and J dropped 10 bases, with 14 bases sitting between them. The CDR3 loop spans 14 amino acids. In germline, CDR1 is SNHLY, CDR2 FYNNEI. The CDR3 spells CASSEVLRGEEQFF. The CDR3, as DNA: TGTGCCAGCAGTGAAGTTTTGCGGGGCGAAGAGCAGTTCTTC.

The chain is built from TRBV7-9 and TRBJ1-2; D is ambiguous. The CDR3 contains 12 residues. The germline gives CDR1 SEHNR, CDR2 FQNEAQ (reference sequence). V lost 3 bases, J lost 4 bases, and 6 bases lay in between. The CDR3 loop is CASSFEVYGYTF. The CDR3, as DNA: TGTGCCAGCAGCTTCGAGGTCTATGGCTACACCTTC.

The CDR3 is CASSWRTSVQYF. In DNA form, the CDR3 reads TGTGCCAGCAGCTGGAGGACTAGCGTTCAGTACTTC. J is TRBJ2-7 and V is TRBV11-3; 9 nucleotides line up with TRBD2. CDR1 SGHNT and CDR2 YENEEA come from the germline V gene. The CDR3 has 12 residues. The V gene end was trimmed by 4 bases and the J gene end by 10 bases; junction bases not matched to a gene: 5.

This rearrangement joins TRBV27 to TRBJ2-5, with a weak D call TRBD1 (6 bases). The CDR3 totals 18 residues. V lost 2 bases, J lost 2 bases, and 21 bases lay in between. CDR1 is MNHEY and CDR2 is SMNVEV in the germline V gene (reference sequence). The CDR3 nucleotides are TGTGCCAGCAGTTTAACTCCCCCGACAGGACTCGGACAAGAGACCCAGTACTTC. Amino acids: CASSLTPPTGLGQETQYF.

There are a few counts of this clone. This chain uses TRBV6-6 with TRBJ1-3; D gene ambiguous. Germline values: CDR1 MNHNY, CDR2 SVGAGI (reference sequence). This CDR3 has 11 residues. Trimming took 5 bases from V and 2 from J, leaving 1 base between them. The CDR3 DNA follows: TGTGCCAGCAGTACTGGAAACACCATATATTTT. It specifies CASSTGNTIYF.

This clone was found once. The V and J genes are TRBV9 and TRBJ2-3; TRBD2 might be the D (5 bases). The CDR3 contains 16 residues. V was trimmed by 4 bases and J by 1 base, leaving 16 bases between them. Germline V gene data show CDR1 as SGDLS and CDR2 as YYNGEE. The CDR3 region is CASSPKAGSGTDTQYF. The CDR3 bases are TGTGCCAGCAGCCCGAAGGCGGGTAGCGGCACAGATACGCAGTATTTT. Combining the CDR3 with reference TRBV9 and TRBJ2-3 gives the whole variable domain DSGVTQTPKHLITATGQRVTLRCSPRSGDLSVYWYQQSLDQGLQFLIQYYNGEERAKGNILERFSAQQFPDLHSELNLSSLELGDSALYFCASSPKAGSGTDTQYFGPGTRLTVL.

This chain links TRBV30 with TRBJ2-2; no definite D call. The CDR3 totals 13 residues. V lost 2 bases and J lost 7, with 11 bases in between. The germline CDR1 and CDR2 sequences are GTSNPN and SVGIG (reference sequence). The CDR3 sequence: CAWSLGSVGELFF. The CDR3 DNA follows: TGTGCCTGGAGTCTGGGATCGGTCGGGGAGCTGTTTTTT.